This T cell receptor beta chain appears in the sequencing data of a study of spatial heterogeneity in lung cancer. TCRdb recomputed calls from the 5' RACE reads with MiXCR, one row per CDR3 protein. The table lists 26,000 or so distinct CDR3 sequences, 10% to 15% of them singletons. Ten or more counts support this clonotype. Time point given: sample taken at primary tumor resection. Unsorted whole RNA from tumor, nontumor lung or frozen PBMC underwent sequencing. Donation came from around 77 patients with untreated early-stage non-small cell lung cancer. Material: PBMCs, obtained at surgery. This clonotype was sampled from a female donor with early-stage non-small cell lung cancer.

The CDR3 is CASEAGGPPYEQYF. In DNA, the CDR3 is TGTGCCAGCGAAGCGGGAGGGCCCCCGTACGAGCAGTACTTC. The chain recombines TRBV19 with TRBJ2-7; 10 bases are shared with TRBD2. Germline lookup yields CDR1 LNHDA and CDR2 SQIVND (reference sequence). The CDR3 loop spans 14 amino acids. The V segment lost 9 bases and the J segment 4 bases; nucleotides outside the gene matches: 9.